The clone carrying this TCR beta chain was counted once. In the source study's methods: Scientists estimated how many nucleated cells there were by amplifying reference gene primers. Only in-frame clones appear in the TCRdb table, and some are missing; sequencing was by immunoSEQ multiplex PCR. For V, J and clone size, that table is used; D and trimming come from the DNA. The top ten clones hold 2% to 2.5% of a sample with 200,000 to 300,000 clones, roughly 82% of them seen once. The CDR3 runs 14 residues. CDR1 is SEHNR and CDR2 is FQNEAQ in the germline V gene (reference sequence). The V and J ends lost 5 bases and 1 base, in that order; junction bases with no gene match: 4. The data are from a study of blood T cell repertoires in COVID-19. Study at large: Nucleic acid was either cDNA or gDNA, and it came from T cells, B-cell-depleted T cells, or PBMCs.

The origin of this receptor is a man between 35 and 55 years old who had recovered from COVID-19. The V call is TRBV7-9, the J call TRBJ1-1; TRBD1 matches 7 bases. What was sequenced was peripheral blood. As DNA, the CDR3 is TGTGCCAGCAGCCCATGGGACAGGAACACTGAAGCTTTCTTT. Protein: CASSPWDRNTEAFF. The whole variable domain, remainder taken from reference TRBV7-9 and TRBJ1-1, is DTGVSQNPRHKITKRGQNVTFRCDPISEHNRLYWYRQTLGQGPEFLTYFQNEAQLEKSRLLSDRFSAERPKGSFSTLEIQRTEQGDSAMYLCASSPWDRNTEAFFGQGTRLTVV.